The TCR beta chain described here comes from a study of blood T cells in healthy people across ages (dated by TCRdb to 2013 to 2016). Turning to the overall study: In model experiments, template switching captured roughly one uniquely barcoded TCR beta cDNA molecule for every two T cells. The donors were divided into four age groups: young (average about 15 years), middle-aged (approximately 39), aged (about 60) and long-lived (about 79). For two donors (one aged 18 to 29 and one aged 80 or older), the study analyzed two additional independent replicas of 1 million unique cDNA reads from the same blood draw. Age-related changes in TCR beta repertoire diversity were measured in the study by deep sequencing normalized with unique cDNA molecular identifiers. Donors of different ages were randomly distributed across sequencing lanes to avoid experimental bias.

Here is what the overall study found, with its caveats: A strong correlation was found between observed TCR beta diversity and the percentage of naive T cells measured by flow cytometry. Compared with the aged group, more naive CD4+ T cells, fewer expanded clones and increased TCR diversity were shown by the long-lived group, suggesting age selection. Observed TCR beta diversity per million T cells fell roughly linearly with age, and a significant reduction was already apparent by age roughly 40. Bulk unsorted PBMC profiling prevented conclusive comparison of naive and antigen-experienced compartments. Because donor CMV infection status was unknown, age-related changes in expanded clonotypes were potentially confounded. Estimates of total diversity based on one million sequenced T cells were regarded as lower bounds and as underestimates.

Library preparation was by 5' RACE. Instrument used: Illumina HiSeq 2500. A second PCR of roughly 7 to 11 cycles was performed with a sample-barcoded 5' primer and a J-beta primer mix. A unique molecular identifier was introduced onto each TCR beta cDNA molecule by a template-switch 5' adaptor carrying 12 random nucleotides. At least 3 million CDR3-containing paired-end reads were obtained from each sample. First-strand cDNA synthesis was performed from all RNA using the Mint cDNA synthesis kit, with priming by a TRBC-specific oligonucleotide. All cDNA was treated with uracil-DNA glycosylase and then went through a first 18-cycle PCR with the universal primers M1SS and BC2_uni_R. For the original study's pipeline: For normalization, 1 million high-quality reads were randomly selected from each sample, with every read carrying a distinct molecular identifier. Instead of being binned into consensus sequences, reads that shared molecular identifiers were thrown out. MiTCR, set to a Q25 quality threshold and the strictest error-elimination algorithm, was used for CDR3 identification, clonotype clustering and error correction. Lower-bound total TCR beta diversity was estimated with a nonparametric unseen species model using Euler transformation. TCRdb reworked the public reads: Q25 trimming with fastp, MiXCR clone assembly, productive beta chains retained. Rows matching on CDR3 protein sequence are summarized as one entry with the most common DNA and genes. Here the V and J calls rest on TCRdb's processing, not on the authors' analysis. Within this sample are almost 800,000 distinct CDR3 sequences, with more than 45% of them counted one time only. The ten most abundant clones make up roughly 22% of the sample.

This clonotype was observed a handful of times. No antigen is known for it. There are no base qualities to consult, and no much larger clone falls within one base. V is reduced by 4 bases and J by 5 bases, leaving a spacing of 9 bases between them. The CDR3 contains 12 residues, cysteine and phenylalanine counted. The entry retains the CDR3 DNA only, 36 bases that are in frame from base 1. The germline V gene gives CDR1 as MNHEY and CDR2 as SVGAGI. The roughly 42 donors, aged 6 to 90 years, were systemically healthy Caucasian individuals from Russia. Around 10 milliliters of peripheral blood were collected from each donor into EDTA-treated Vacutainer tubes. Ficoll-Paque density-gradient centrifugation was used to isolate PBMCs, with at least 6 million obtained per sample. Trizol reagent was used to extract total RNA from the PBMCs, yielding at least 5 micrograms per sample. The percentages of naive CD45RAhigh/CD27high T cells were determined by flow cytometry on a PBMC aliquot from every donor.

The TCR originated in a man aged 25-45 years in good health. Specimen: blood. This chain is built from TRBV6-5 and TRBJ2-7, with the D gene too uncertain to name. This receptor has the CDR3 CASSSFRDEQYF. The nucleotides read TGTGCCAGCAGTTCTTTCCGGGACGAGCAGTACTTC.